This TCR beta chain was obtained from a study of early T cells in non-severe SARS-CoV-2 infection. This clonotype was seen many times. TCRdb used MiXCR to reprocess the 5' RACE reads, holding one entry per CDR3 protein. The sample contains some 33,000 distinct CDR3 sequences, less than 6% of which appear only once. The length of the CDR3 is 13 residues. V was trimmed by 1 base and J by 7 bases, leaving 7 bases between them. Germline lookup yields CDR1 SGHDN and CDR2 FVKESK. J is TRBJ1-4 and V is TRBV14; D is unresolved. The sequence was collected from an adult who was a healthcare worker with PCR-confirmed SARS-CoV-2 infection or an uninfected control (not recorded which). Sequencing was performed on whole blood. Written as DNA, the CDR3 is TGTGCCAGCAGCCAAGGGTGGGGTGAAAAACTGTTTTTT. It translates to CASSQGWGEKLFF.